The clone carrying this T cell receptor (beta chain) was found a few times. Its antigen is still unknown. In the same sample, other DNA sequences code for this CDR3. The sample originates from a study of shared clonotypes between healthy human individuals. The method was immunoSEQ multiplex PCR; TCRdb's version includes in-frame clones alone and lacks a portion of them. The sample includes about 2.3 million clones, 80% to 95% of them seen just once. Notes on the study in general: The researchers took only blood, and tissue repertoires probably look different. What naive subsets generally showed was a larger estimated richness than memory subsets showed.

Looked up from germline, CDR1 is LGHNA and CDR2 is YNFKEQ. The CDR3 contains 11 residues. The V end lost 4 bases, the J end lost 1 base, and 0 bases lay between the germline ends. Input material: naive CD4+ T cells from PBMCs. This sample's subset: CD45RA+ positively selected. The J gene is TRBJ2-3, the V gene TRBV4-2, with no clear D. The sequence came from a man between 18 and 35 years old in good health. Some clones in this sample may be carry-over from other donors' samples. The CDR3 coding sequence is TGTGCCAGCAGCCGCACAGATACGCAGTATTTT. It codes for CASSRTDTQYF.